This is a list of T cell receptor beta chains from one sample in a study of cytomegalovirus exposure and HLA in healthy donors. Here immunoSEQ multiplex PCR was the method, and the copy in TCRdb shows in-frame clones only, minus some. The sample carries about 130,000 clones, approximately 8.8% recorded once. The sequenced sample consisted of PBMCs. The receptors were sampled from a man aged 40-50 years in good health and CMV-seronegative. Both conserved end residues are trimmed from each CDR3.

v_call	j_call	cdr3_length	cdr3_aa
TRBV7-3	TRBJ2-1	10	ASSYLQGRQF
TRBV11-2	TRBJ1-2	15	ASSSNPQDTSRNGYT
TRBV10-3	TRBJ1-2	11	AISVEGRDGYT
TRBV9	TRBJ2-5	13	ASSADRNGGETQY
TRBV5-1	TRBJ2-3	14	ASSRILAGGPDTQY
TRBV5-1	TRBJ2-5	12	ASSLRGGRETQY
TRBV5-8	TRBJ1-1	13	ASSSTGGLNLRAF
TRBV27	TRBJ2-2	12	ASSLGLVAGELF
TRBV28	TRBJ2-2	11	ASREIATGELF
TRBV10-3	TRBJ2-3	11	ATEGGPTDTQY
TRBV10-3	TRBJ1-6	13	AISESGGYNSPLH
TRBV6-5	TRBJ1-6	11	ASSYNRNSPLH
TRBV4-1	TRBJ2-7	13	ASSQQNGGGYEQY
TRBV7-9	TRBJ1-2	11	ASSIQGVYGYT
TRBV29-1	TRBJ2-2	11	SVEQGAVGELF
TRBV4-1	TRBJ1-2	12	ASSQPGTAYGYT
TRBV6-6	TRBJ2-7	12	ASSPSTVSYEQY
TRBV9	TRBJ2-3	14	ASSGGAFSNTDTQY
TRBV9	TRBJ1-3	11	ASQGNSGNTIY
TRBV6-5	TRBJ1-1	11	ASRQTGTPEAF
TRBV10-3	TRBJ2-1	12	AISPAGLADEQF
TRBV10-3	TRBJ2-1	14	AISERQGLTYNEQF
TRBV27	TRBJ2-7	11	ASSQRGPYEQY
TRBV7-8	TRBJ1-3	14	ASSLAGGGSGNTIY
TRBV9	TRBJ1-1	11	ASSVGTNTEAF
TRBV5-4	TRBJ2-5	16	ASSLDGGLAGGGETQY
TRBV6-5	TRBJ2-7	12	ASSASGQGDEQY